These 24 T cell receptor beta chains share one sample of origin, sequenced in a study of blood T cell repertoires in COVID-19. The data were produced by immunoSEQ multiplex PCR, yet TCRdb's version contains in-frame clones alone and is incomplete. The table shows approximately 140,000 clones, with around 90% occurring only once. The specimen sequenced was peripheral blood. The receptors were sampled from a woman aged 60-70 years with active or convalescent COVID-19.

CDR3: CASSSSGTYEQYF. The CDR3 nucleotides read TGTGCCAGCAGTTCCTCAGGGACTTACGAGCAGTACTTC. V gene TRBV6-1 combines with J gene TRBJ2-7; D might be TRBD2 (6 bases). Germline assignment: CDR1 MNHNS and CDR2 SASEGT. The CDR3 runs to 13 residues. V was trimmed by 5 bases and J by 4 bases, leaving 12 bases between them.

The V and J genes are TRBV4-3 and TRBJ2-7, with 7 bases aligning to TRBD1. Losses at the gene ends were 1 base for V and 3 bases for J; bases not matched to a gene: 6. The CDR3 is 15 residues long. CDR1 and CDR2 (germline): LGHNA, YSLEER. CDR3 amino acids: CASSQGPTGDYEQYF. Here the CDR3 DNA reads TGCGCCAGCAGCCAAGGACCAACAGGGGACTACGAGCAGTACTTC.

V usage is TRBV19 and J usage is TRBJ1-1, with D perhaps TRBD1 (5 bases). The CDR3 totals 15 residues. Trimming pared 6 bases from V and 3 bases from J, leaving 17 bases between. Germline assignment: CDR1 LNHDA and CDR2 SQIVND (reference sequence). CDR3 nucleotides: TGTGCCAGTAGAGACAGCAGGAAGTCTTACACTGAAGCTTTCTTT. Translating it yields CASRDSRKSYTEAFF. Using reference TRBV19 and TRBJ1-1 for the parts outside the CDR3, the full variable domain is DGGITQSPKYLFRKEGQNVTLSCEQNLNHDAMYWYRQDPGQGLRLIYYSQIVNDFQKGDIAEGYSVSREKKESFPLTVTSAQKNPTAFYLCASRDSRKSYTEAFFGQGTRLTVV.

The CDR3 loop reads CASSRRIQQETQYF. For the CDR3, the DNA is TGTGCCAGCAGCCGACGTATACAGCAAGAGACCCAGTACTTC. The V and J genes are TRBV11-2 and TRBJ2-5, with D uncertain. V was trimmed by 5 bases and J by 2 bases, leaving 12 bases between them. The CDR3 contains 14 residues. CDR1 and CDR2 (germline): SGHAT, FQNNGV.

This sequence joins TRBV2 and TRBJ2-5; TRBD2 is a possible D gene (7 bases). Trimming removed 8 bases at V and 5 bases at J, with 12 bases between. This CDR3 has 12 residues. Per germline, CDR1 SNHLY and CDR2 FYNNEI. CDR3 protein: CASGRGLETQYF. The CDR3 bases are TGTGCCAGCGGGAGGGGGTTGGAGACCCAGTACTTC.

J is TRBJ2-2 and V is TRBV11-3; D possibly corresponds to TRBD1 (6 bases). V was cut by 3 bases and J by 1 base, with 12 bases left in between. CDR3 length: 16 residues. CDR1 and CDR2 (germline): SGHNT, YENEEA. The CDR3 sequence is CASSLMGAGNTGELFF. DNA of the CDR3: TGTGCCAGCAGCTTGATGGGGGCAGGGAACACCGGGGAGCTGTTTTTT.

The chain employs TRBV19 and TRBJ1-2; D not certain. This CDR3 region has 13 residues. Deletions cut 4 bases from V and 2 bases from J, with 8 bases between. Germline-derived CDR1 and CDR2 are LNHDA and SQIVND (reference sequence). CDR3: CASSTPRNYGYTF. The DNA of the CDR3 is TGTGCCAGTAGTACCCCGAGGAACTATGGCTACACCTTC.

In its sample, this clone was seen a few times. J is TRBJ1-2 and V is TRBV19; TRBD1 matches 7 bases. CDR1 and CDR2 (germline): LNHDA, SQIVND (reference sequence). The CDR3 length is 15 residues. J lost 5 bases, V lost 5 bases, and 11 bases had no gene match. In DNA, the CDR3 is TGTGCCAGTAGTTTTTATCAAGGGACAGCGTATGGCTACACCTTC. It encodes CASSFYQGTAYGYTF.

This clone appeared once. This chain joins TRBV7-6 and TRBJ1-1, with 7 positions matching TRBD1. The V and J ends lost 0 bases and 0 bases, in that order; junction bases with no gene match: 4. In germline, CDR1 is SGHVS, CDR2 FNYEAQ. The CDR3 is 16 residues long. The CDR3 DNA follows: TGTGCCAGCAGCTTAGCGGCGGGACAGATGAACACTGAAGCTTTCTTT. Its protein is CASSLAAGQMNTEAFF.

V gene TRBV6-5 combines with J gene TRBJ2-1, with a possible D match to TRBD1 (5 bases). The germline CDR1 and CDR2 sequences are MNHEY and SVGAGI. The length of the CDR3 is 15 residues. V lost 5 bases to trimming and J lost 6 bases, with 17 bases between them. Here the CDR3 DNA reads TGTGCCAGCAGTCTTGGGCTTGGGGCCCTCAATGAGCAGTTCTTC. Encoded protein: CASSLGLGALNEQFF.

This chain links TRBV4-3 with TRBJ1-2; D unclear. CDR3 length: 17 residues. V gave up 0 bases and J gave up 5 bases, with 19 bases separating them. Germline V gene data show CDR1 as LGHNA and CDR2 as YSLEER. For the CDR3, the DNA is TGCGCCAGCAGCCAAGATCAGACCCGGACTTATGTTTATGGCTACACCTTC. Its protein is CASSQDQTRTYVYGYTF.

The genes are TRBV4-3 and TRBJ1-4; 10 bases are a match to TRBD1. There are 14 residues in the CDR3. The germline CDR1 and CDR2 sequences are LGHNA and YSLEER. V trimming: 0 bases; J trimming: 10 bases; junction bases outside the gene matches: 2. CDR3 DNA sequence: TGCGCCAGCAGCCAAGAAGGACAGGGGGTAAAACTGTTTTTT. Its protein is CASSQEGQGVKLFF.

The V and J genes are TRBV30 and TRBJ1-4; the D gene is possibly TRBD1 (5 bases). This CDR3 has 12 residues. The germline gives CDR1 GTSNPN, CDR2 SVGIG (reference sequence). Between the trimmed V and J ends, which lost 2 bases and 7 bases, there was a span of 8 bases. Here the CDR3 DNA reads TGTGCCTGGAGTTCGGGGGTTGAAAAACTGTTTTTT. This translates into CAWSSGVEKLFF. Full variable domain (remainder filled in from reference TRBV30 and TRBJ1-4): SQTIHQWPATLVQPVGSPLSLECTVEGTSNPNLYWYRQAAGRGLQLLFYSVGIGQISSEVPQNLSASRPQDRQFILSSKKLLLSDSGFYLCAWSSGVEKLFFGSGTQLSVL.

The V gene is TRBV6-5, the J gene TRBJ1-3; 8 nucleotides match TRBD1. Germline V gene sequence: CDR1 MNHEY, CDR2 SVGAGI. This CDR3 has 15 residues. V shed 6 bases, J shed 3 bases, and the junction held 7 bases outside the gene matches. In DNA form, the CDR3 reads TGTGCCAGCAGGGTGACAGGGGAGGTTGGAAACACCATATATTTT. Translating it yields CASRVTGEVGNTIYF.

This chain uses TRBV6-5 with TRBJ1-3; no clear D gene. The germline V gene has CDR1 MNHEY and CDR2 SVGAGI. Deletions cut 6 bases from V and 1 base from J, with 10 bases between. The CDR3 has 14 residues. The CDR3 sequence: CASRSGVSGNTIYF. The CDR3 DNA reads TGTGCCAGCAGATCCGGAGTATCTGGAAACACCATATATTTT.

This sequence joins TRBV7-8 and TRBJ1-1; D is uncertain. V was shortened by 5 bases and J by 3 bases, with 19 bases between the two germline ends. This CDR3 is 16 amino acids long. Germline V gene data show CDR1 as SGHVS and CDR2 as FQNEAQ. This CDR3 reads CASSPRYRSADTEAFF. In nucleotides, the CDR3 is TGTGCCAGCAGCCCTCGGTATCGGAGTGCGGACACTGAAGCTTTCTTT.

This chain links TRBV7-2 with TRBJ2-3; 8 nucleotides align to TRBD2. CDR1 SGHTA and CDR2 FQGNSA come from the germline V gene. This CDR3 has 17 amino acids. V shed 1 base, J shed 2 bases, and the junction held 8 bases outside the gene matches. CDR3 region: CASSLGGAGALTDTQYF. The CDR3 bases are TGTGCCAGCAGCTTAGGCGGAGCGGGGGCCCTCACAGATACGCAGTATTTT.

This rearrangement joins TRBV6-6 to TRBJ2-3; 11 bases are shared with TRBD2. Looked up from germline, CDR1 is MNHNY and CDR2 is SVGAGI (reference sequence). Trimming took 4 bases from V and 4 from J; bases not matched to a gene: 7. The CDR3 loop spans 16 amino acids. As DNA, the CDR3 is TGTGCCAGCAGTTCATCTAGCGGGGGGTCGGCAGATACGCAGTATTTT. Amino acids: CASSSSSGGSADTQYF.

The table lists this clone with a count of one. This sequence joins TRBV4-1 and TRBJ2-3; D possibly corresponds to TRBD1 (5 bases). The ends were cut back, 0 bases at V and 0 bases at J, with 10 bases in the middle. The CDR3 is 16 amino acids. In germline, CDR1 is MGHRA, CDR2 YSYEKL. The DNA for the CDR3 is TGCGCCAGCAGCCAAGATGGGGCGGCAAGCACAGATACGCAGTATTTT. Translation: CASSQDGAASTDTQYF.

The rearrangement links TRBV4-3 to TRBJ2-2; D not resolved. The V end lost 2 bases, the J end lost 5 bases, and 6 bases lay between the germline ends. This CDR3 comprises 13 residues. The germline CDR1 and CDR2 sequences are LGHNA and YSLEER. The CDR3 DNA reads as TGCGCCAGCAGCCAATTCAGTACCGGGGAGCTGTTTTTT. It yields the protein CASSQFSTGELFF.

The chain recombines TRBV6-5 with TRBJ1-2; possible D gene TRBD1, 6 bases. The CDR3 is made up of 15 amino acids. The V gene lost 2 bases and the J gene lost 3 bases, with 13 bases spanning the gap. CDR1 MNHEY and CDR2 SVGAGI come from the germline V gene. As DNA, the CDR3 is TGTGCCAGCAGTTACCGGGGCAGGGGAGACTATGGCTACACCTTC. Translated: CASSYRGRGDYGYTF.

V gene TRBV5-4 combines with J gene TRBJ1-1, with D possibly TRBD1 on 6 matching bases. The CDR3 has 14 amino acids. V was pared by 2 bases and J by 4 bases, with 12 bases between. Germline CDR1 SGHNT, CDR2 YYREEE (reference sequence). CDR3 bases: TGTGCCAGCAGCTTTCTGGACAGACCCACTGAAGCTTTCTTT. Protein sequence: CASSFLDRPTEAFF.

This sequence joins TRBV7-9 and TRBJ1-2; D not resolved. CDR3 size: 12 residues. Germline V gives CDR1 SEHNR, CDR2 FQNEAQ (reference sequence). Trimming removed 5 bases at V and 7 bases at J, with 11 bases between. The CDR3 region has the DNA TGTGCCAGCAGCCTCACCAGCGGTGGCTACACCTTC. Its protein product is CASSLTSGGYTF.

The rearrangement uses TRBV30 and TRBJ1-2, with 7 nucleotides matching TRBD1. The CDR3 runs 12 residues. With 7 bases clipped from V and 3 bases from J, the junction kept 5 bases outside the gene matches. The germline V gene encodes CDR1 GTSNPN and CDR2 SVGIG (reference sequence). CDR3 DNA: TGTGCCTCTCAGGGGGAGGACTATGGCTACACCTTC. This codes for CASQGEDYGYTF.